One TCR beta chain is described in this entry. The antigen is not known. This CDR3 spans 15 amino acids. Trimming removed 4 bases from V and 4 bases from J, with 14 bases in between. The germline V gene has CDR1 SNHLY and CDR2 FYNNEI. This entry belongs to a study of T cells in Graves' hyperthyroidism and ophthalmopathy. Exclusion followed for patients with uncontrolled infection, other autoimmune disease, pregnancy or lactation. Study-level points and caveats: Most clonotypes expanded in thyroid above 0.001 were likewise present in blood.

The source material, RNA transcripts, was used to amplify TCR beta CDR3 regions. RT-PCR in the first round (using the HTBI primer set) targeted the TCR CDR3. TCRdb independently ran MiXCR on the multiplex PCR reads; one entry per CDR3 protein. The repertoire holds hundreds of thousands of distinct CDR3 sequences, with approximately 42% as singletons. J is TRBJ1-3 and V is TRBV2; D gene uncertain. The sequenced sample was peripheral blood or thyroid tissue (not recorded which). The source of this sequence is an adult man with Graves' disease, either hyperthyroidism or ophthalmopathy (not recorded which). Here the CDR3 DNA reads TGTGCCAGCAGTGCACGTCGGACGGGAGGAAACACCATATATTTT. Amino acid sequence: CASSARRTGGNTIYF.